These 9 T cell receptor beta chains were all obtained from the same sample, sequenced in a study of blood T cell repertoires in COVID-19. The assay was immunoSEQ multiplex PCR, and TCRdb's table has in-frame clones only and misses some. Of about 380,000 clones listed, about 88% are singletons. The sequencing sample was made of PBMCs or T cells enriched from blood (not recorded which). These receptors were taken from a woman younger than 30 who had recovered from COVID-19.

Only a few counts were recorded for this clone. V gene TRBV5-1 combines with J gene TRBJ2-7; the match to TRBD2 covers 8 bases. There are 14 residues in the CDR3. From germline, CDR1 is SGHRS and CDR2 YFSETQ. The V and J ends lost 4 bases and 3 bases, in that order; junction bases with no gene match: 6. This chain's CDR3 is CASSPPGGLYEQYF. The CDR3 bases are TGCGCCAGCAGCCCGCCGGGGGGGCTCTACGAGCAGTACTTC.

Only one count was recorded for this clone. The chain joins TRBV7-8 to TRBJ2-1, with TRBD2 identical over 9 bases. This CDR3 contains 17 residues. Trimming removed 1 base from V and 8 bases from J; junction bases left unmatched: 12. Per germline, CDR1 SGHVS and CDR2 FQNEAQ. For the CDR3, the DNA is TGTGCCAGCAGCTTAGAGGCTGGGACTAGCTATACCGATGAGCAGTTCTTC. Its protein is CASSLEAGTSYTDEQFF. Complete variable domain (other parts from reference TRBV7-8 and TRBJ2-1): GAGVSQSPRYKVAKRGQDVALRCDPISGHVSLFWYQQALGQGPEFLTYFQNEAQLDKSGLPSDRFFAERPEGSVSTLKIQRTQQEDSAVYLCASSLEAGTSYTDEQFFGPGTRLTVL.

DNA for the CDR3: TGTGCCAGCAGTCTAGGCCGGGACAGGGGTTCACCCCTCCACTTT. It is translated as CASSLGRDRGSPLHF. V is TRBV27 and J is TRBJ1-6; TRBD1 aligns across 10 bases. V was clipped by 5 bases and J by 9 bases; unmatched bases: 7. This CDR3 has 15 residues. The V gene's germline CDR1 is MNHEY and CDR2 SMNVEV (reference sequence).

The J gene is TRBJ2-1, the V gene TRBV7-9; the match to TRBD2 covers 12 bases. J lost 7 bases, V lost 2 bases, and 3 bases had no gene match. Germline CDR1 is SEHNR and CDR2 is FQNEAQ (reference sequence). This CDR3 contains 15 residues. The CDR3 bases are TGTGCCAGCAGCTTACTAGCGGGGGGGTCTAATGAGCAGTTCTTC. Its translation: CASSLLAGGSNEQFF.

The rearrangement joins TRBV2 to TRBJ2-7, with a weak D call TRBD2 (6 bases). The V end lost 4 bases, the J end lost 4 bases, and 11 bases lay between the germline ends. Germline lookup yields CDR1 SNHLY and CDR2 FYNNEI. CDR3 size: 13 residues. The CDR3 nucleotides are TGTGCCAGCAGTGTGCGGGATGAGTACGAGCAGTACTTC. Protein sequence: CASSVRDEYEQYF.

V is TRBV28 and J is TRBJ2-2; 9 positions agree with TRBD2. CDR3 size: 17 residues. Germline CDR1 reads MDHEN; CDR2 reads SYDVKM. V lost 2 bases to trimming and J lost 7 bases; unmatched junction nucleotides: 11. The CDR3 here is CASSLRRGGRLGGELFF. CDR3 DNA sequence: TGTGCCAGCAGTTTACGGCGGGGGGGCCGTTTAGGCGGGGAGCTGTTTTTT. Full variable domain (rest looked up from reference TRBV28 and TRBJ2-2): DVKVTQSSRYLVKRTGEKVFLECVQDMDHENMFWYRQDPGLGLRLIYFSYDVKMKEKGDIPEGYSVSREKKERFSLILESASTNQTSMYLCASSLRRGGRLGGELFFGEGSRLTVL.

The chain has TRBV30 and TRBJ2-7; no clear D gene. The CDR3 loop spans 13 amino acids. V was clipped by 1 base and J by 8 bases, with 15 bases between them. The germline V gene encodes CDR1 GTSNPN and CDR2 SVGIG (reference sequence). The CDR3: CAWSGAATPQQYF. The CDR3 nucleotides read TGTGCCTGGAGTGGGGCCGCGACCCCTCAGCAGTACTTC.

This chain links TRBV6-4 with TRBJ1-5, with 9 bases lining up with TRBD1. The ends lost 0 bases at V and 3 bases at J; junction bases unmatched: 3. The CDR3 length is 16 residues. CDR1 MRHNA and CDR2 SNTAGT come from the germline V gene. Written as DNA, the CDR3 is TGTGCCAGCAGTGACTCTTGGACAGGGGCCAATCAGCCCCAGCATTTT. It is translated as CASSDSWTGANQPQHF.

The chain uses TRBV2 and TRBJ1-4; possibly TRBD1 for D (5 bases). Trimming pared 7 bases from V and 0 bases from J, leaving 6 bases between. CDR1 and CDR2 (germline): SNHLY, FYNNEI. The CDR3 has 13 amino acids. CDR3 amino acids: CASTGPTNEKLFF. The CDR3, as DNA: TGTGCCAGCACAGGGCCAACTAATGAAAAACTGTTTTTT. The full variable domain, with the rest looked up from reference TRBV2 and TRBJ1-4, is EPEVTQTPSHQVTQMGQEVILRCVPISNHLYFYWYRQILGQKVEFLVSFYNNEISEKSEIFDDQFSVERPDGSNFTLKIRSTKLEDSAMYFCASTGPTNEKLFFGSGTQLSVL.